This TCR beta chain was retrieved from a study of blood T cell repertoires in COVID-19. Sequencing used immunoSEQ multiplex PCR; TCRdb keeps in-frame clones, though not all of them. Seen here are about 200,000 clones, 75% to 90% observed once, and the top ten hold about 6%. Trimming pared 6 bases from V and 6 bases from J, leaving 11 bases between. The V gene's germline CDR1 is MGHDK and CDR2 SYGVNS. The CDR3 runs 12 residues. Sequencing input: peripheral blood. V is TRBV25-1 and J is TRBJ1-2; tentatively, D is TRBD1 (6 bases). The source is a man aged 60 to 69 who had recovered from COVID-19. The CDR3 is CASRGASDGYTF. In nucleotides, the CDR3 is TGTGCCAGCAGGGGGGCCAGTGATGGCTACACCTTC.